This TCR beta chain was recovered during a study of low-dose radiotherapy and immunotherapy resistance in tumors. V gave up 0 bases and J gave up 2 bases, with 12 bases separating them. The germline gives CDR1 SGHRS, CDR2 YFSETQ. The CDR3 consists of 15 residues. Time point meaning: after trial treatment. The treatment denotes: LDRT plus nivolumab, ipilimumab, low-dose cyclophosphamide and aspirin (RACIN trial). TRAV- and TRBV-specific primers were used for first-strand cDNA, which covered alpha and beta chains. The PCR that amplified TCRs ran for approximately 20 cycles, relying on a constant-region primer and a V-primer adapter. From the reads, TCRdb called clonotypes with MiXCR, one entry per CDR3 protein. The data contain around 80,000 distinct CDR3 sequences, around a sixth of them seen just once; the ten biggest clones take up approximately 1.5%. This clonotype was observed many times.

Sample: PBMCs, taken after low-dose radiotherapy plus immunotherapy. The origin of this receptor is a male donor with prostate cancer. The genes are TRBV5-1 and TRBJ2-7; tentatively, D is TRBD1 or TRBD2 (5 bases each). Here the CDR3 DNA reads TGCGCCAGCAGCTTGGGAGGGGCACAGACCTACGAGCAGTACTTC. Translation: CASSLGGAQTYEQYF.